The 18 T cell receptor beta chains in this list originate from one sample, sequenced in a study of cytomegalovirus exposure and HLA in healthy donors. Primers for the PCR totalled 60 Vbeta and 13 Jbeta. Generated by immunoSEQ multiplex PCR, the TCRdb table keeps only in-frame clones and is missing some. The sample yields about 160,000 clones, roughly four fifths seen once. Sequencing was carried out using PBMCs. All receptors derive from a woman aged 18 to 35 in good health and CMV-seronegative.

The chain joins TRBV7-6 to TRBJ1-2, with unresolved D. Germline V gene data show CDR1 as SGHVS and CDR2 as FNYEAQ. V shed 4 bases and J shed 5 bases, with 17 bases lying between them. The length of the CDR3 is 15 residues. The CDR3 nucleotides read TGTGCCAGCAGCTCCCAGGACTGGGAGCTGTATGGCTACACCTTC. Its protein is CASSSQDWELYGYTF.

This clone was found once. The chain has TRBV4-1 and TRBJ2-5, with 11 nucleotides matching TRBD2. The length of the CDR3 is 20 residues. CDR1 and CDR2 (germline): MGHRA, YSYEKL. The V and J ends lost 4 bases and 5 bases, in that order; junction bases with no gene match: 21. CDR3 nucleotide sequence: TGCGCCAGCAGCCCCACTATAGTACTAGCGGGGGCCACTTTTGTGGAGACCCAGTACTTC. It translates to CASSPTIVLAGATFVETQYF.

This chain uses TRBV6-5 with TRBJ1-1; D may be TRBD1 (6 bases). There are 12 residues in the CDR3. Trimming pared 6 bases from V and 3 bases from J, leaving 8 bases between. Germline CDR1 and CDR2: MNHEY and SVGAGI. The CDR3 DNA follows: TGTGCCAGCAGGGACAGTTACACTGAAGCTTTCTTT. This gives the protein CASRDSYTEAFF.

The V and J genes are TRBV25-1 and TRBJ2-3; 13 nucleotides match TRBD2. The length of the CDR3 is 15 residues. Germline CDR1 MGHDK, CDR2 SYGVNS. V was clipped by 4 bases and J by 7 bases; unmatched bases: 5. In nucleotides, the CDR3 is TGTGCCAGCAGTGGGGCGACTAGCGGGAGGCATACGCAGTATTTT. It translates to CASSGATSGRHTQYF.

The rearrangement joins TRBV6-4 to TRBJ2-5; 11 positions match TRBD1. The V and J ends lost 5 bases and 0 bases, in that order; junction bases with no gene match: 8. This CDR3 contains 17 residues. The V gene's germline CDR1 is MRHNA and CDR2 SNTAGT. The CDR3 coding sequence is TGTGCCAGCAGTAAAAACCGGGACAGGGGGTACCAAGAGACCCAGTACTTC. Amino acid sequence: CASSKNRDRGYQETQYF.

The chain joins TRBV6-1 to TRBJ2-4; TRBD2 matches 12 bases. The CDR3 covers 20 residues. Unmatched junction bases numbered 21, after V lost 3 bases and J lost 9 bases. Germline lookup yields CDR1 MNHNS and CDR2 SASEGT. CDR3 loop: CASSDPARASGGAGWGIQYF. CDR3 nucleotides: TGTGCCAGCAGTGATCCGGCGCGGGCTAGCGGGGGGGCCGGTTGGGGCATTCAGTACTTC.

This clone was counted only a few times. Different DNA sequences within this sample yield the same CDR3. This chain connects TRBV7-3 to TRBJ2-3; no clear D gene. Looked up from germline, CDR1 is SGHTA and CDR2 is FQGTGA. Trimming pared 5 bases from V and 5 bases from J, leaving 14 bases between. CDR3 length: 14 amino acids. CDR3 in amino acids: CASSPTGTGDTQYF. The DNA for the CDR3 is TGTGCCAGCAGCCCAACGGGTACTGGAGATACGCAGTATTTT.

The rearrangement joins TRBV5-1 to TRBJ1-1, with D possibly TRBD1 on 5 matching bases. The CDR3 is 14 residues long. Trimming cost V 4 bases and J 0 bases, with 10 bases left between them. Germline CDR1 reads SGHRS; CDR2 reads YFSETQ. The CDR3 region has the DNA TGCGCCAGCAGCCCCCAGGGTCTGAACACTGAAGCTTTCTTT. Translated, it gives CASSPQGLNTEAFF.

This chain uses TRBV6-6 with TRBJ2-1; D is possibly TRBD1 (6 bases). Trimming pared 6 bases from V and 0 bases from J, leaving 15 bases between. The germline V gene has CDR1 MNHNY and CDR2 SVGAGI (reference sequence). The CDR3 totals 16 residues. The CDR3 DNA is TGTGCCAGCAGCCGTATTCCGACAGGCTCCTACAATGAGCAGTTCTTC. Its translation is CASSRIPTGSYNEQFF.

The genes are TRBV10-3 and TRBJ2-3, with D possibly matching TRBD1 (6 bases). Germline-derived CDR1 and CDR2 are ENHRY and SYGVKD. The CDR3 consists of 15 residues. Trimming removed 6 bases from V and 6 bases from J, with 19 bases in between. This CDR3 reads CAIRRGITTSDTQYF. CDR3 sequence (DNA): TGTGCCATCAGGAGGGGGATTACAACCTCTGATACGCAGTATTTT.

Turning to this clone: Other DNA sequences within the sample encode an identical CDR3. CDR3 region: CASSLDRGNQPQHF. The CDR3 DNA reads TGTGCCAGCAGCTTAGACAGGGGCAATCAGCCCCAGCATTTT. V and J are TRBV7-9 and TRBJ1-5, with D possibly being TRBD1 (6 bases). V was trimmed by 1 base and J by 2 bases, leaving 6 bases between them. From germline, CDR1 is SEHNR and CDR2 FQNEAQ (reference sequence). The CDR3 covers 14 residues.

There are a few counts of this clone. The rearrangement links TRBV28 to TRBJ1-2; 7 nucleotides match TRBD1. The trim removed 7 bases at V and 5 bases at J, leaving 7 bases unmatched. Germline V gives CDR1 MDHEN, CDR2 SYDVKM. The CDR3 has 13 amino acids. The CDR3 protein is CASNSGTDYGYTF. The CDR3 nucleotides are TGTGCCAGCAACTCCGGGACAGATTATGGCTACACCTTC.

In its sample, this clone was seen a few times. V usage is TRBV7-2 and J usage is TRBJ1-2, with no clear D. CDR1 and CDR2 from the germline V gene are SGHTA and FQGNSA. This CDR3 contains 15 residues. V dropped 0 bases and J dropped 5 bases, with 13 bases sitting between them. The CDR3 spells CASSLAMRPEYGYTF. CDR3 in DNA: TGTGCCAGCAGCTTAGCGATGCGTCCGGAGTATGGCTACACCTTC.

This chain joins TRBV7-9 and TRBJ1-4, with TRBD1 identical over 9 bases. This CDR3 region has 14 residues. After removal of 5 bases from V and 16 bases from J, the junction contained 14 bases not matched to a gene. Germline V CDR1 and CDR2: SEHNR, FQNEAQ (reference sequence). This CDR3 is CASSPTGQGGSTFF. The CDR3 coding sequence is TGTGCCAGCAGCCCGACGGGACAGGGAGGTTCGACGTTTTTT.

The chain has TRBV6-1 and TRBJ1-6, with D possibly TRBD1 on 5 matching bases. The CDR3 length is 14 residues. From germline, CDR1 is MNHNS and CDR2 SASEGT. V dropped 1 base and J dropped 10 bases, with 11 bases sitting between them. CDR3 region: CASSEGQGNSPLHF. CDR3 bases: TGTGCCAGCAGTGAAGGCCAGGGAAACTCACCCCTCCACTTT.

The rearrangement links TRBV6-6 to TRBJ2-7; D is perhaps TRBD1 (5 bases). The CDR3 length is 13 residues. Germline CDR1 and CDR2: MNHNY and SVGAGI (reference sequence). V lost 0 bases to trimming and J lost 4 bases, with 7 bases between them. Written as DNA, the CDR3 is TGTGCCAGCAGTTACTCCACAGGTTACGAGCAGTACTTC. This gives the protein CASSYSTGYEQYF.

The chain uses TRBV13 and TRBJ2-2, with 11 nucleotides matching TRBD2. This CDR3 region has 17 residues. Germline V gene lookup returns CDR1 PRHDT and CDR2 FYEKMQ (reference sequence). V lost 5 bases to trimming and J lost 5 bases; unmatched junction nucleotides: 10. The CDR3 sequence: CASSPSRLAGLTGELFF. The CDR3 DNA follows: TGTGCCAGCAGCCCCTCTCGACTAGCGGGGTTAACCGGGGAGCTGTTTTTT.

The gene calls are TRBV6-1 and TRBJ2-7, with 8 bases identical to TRBD1. The germline V gene encodes CDR1 MNHNS and CDR2 SASEGT. This CDR3 has 14 amino acids. Trimming removed 4 bases from V and 2 bases from J; junction bases left unmatched: 4. The CDR3 protein is CASSGDRTTYEQYF. CDR3 in DNA: TGTGCCAGCAGTGGGGACAGGACTACCTACGAGCAGTACTTC.